Sequencing of this T cell receptor (beta chain) was carried out in a study of blood T cell repertoires in COVID-19 (dated by TCRdb to about 2020). About the investigation overall: Samples covering the acute and convalescent phases of COVID-19 were provided by collaborators in the United States, Italy and Spain. The prospective study material was composed of cDNA or gDNA derived from T cells, B-cell-depleted T cells, or PBMCs. The dataset comprised deeply sampled blood TCRbeta repertoires from subjects exposed to, actively infected with, or recovered from COVID-19. The repertoires were made available in a free public database intended to serve as a resource for research on the immune response to SARS-CoV-2. The samples were drawn from two sources: the first 160 participants of the ongoing ImmuneRACE study, and some 1,300 subjects contributed by 6 global collaborators. Sample metadata almost always included a de-identified subject ID, COVID-19 status, age in years and sex. Where available, HLA class I and class II types were taken from metadata supplied by the sample provider and were not determined by assay-based typing.

This clone was detected once. The clone's antigen remains unknown. The input lacks base qualities; no much larger clone sits a single base away. CDR1 KGHSH and CDR2 LQKENI were looked up in the germline V gene. Trimming at the junction amounts to 3 bases on V and 0 bases on J, and the germline ends lie 12 bases apart. Counted from cysteine to phenylalanine, this CDR3 has 16 amino acids. Only the CDR3 region is kept as DNA, spanning 48 bases read in frame from base 1. Results the study describes overall, beyond this receptor: Clinical and demographic metadata were provided uncurated, with the amount varying by source and participant.

One collaborating source in Seattle enrolled patients during active infection and followed them longitudinally through the course of disease. The collaborating institutions used their own protocols to collect whole blood in K2EDTA tubes. For TCRbeta analysis, collaborators shipped samples in one of three forms: frozen whole blood, isolated PBMCs, or DNA extracted from either of those sample types. TCRbeta CDR3 regions were amplified from genomic DNA using the immunoSEQ Assay, a bias-controlled multiplex PCR. From the authors' description of their analysis: Within the assay, amplification of reference gene primers was used to estimate how many nucleated cells each sample contained. To quantify the absolute abundance of each unique TCRbeta CDR3 rearrangement, sequence reads were collapsed and filtered. For each sample, productive Simpson clonality was calculated by taking the square root of Simpson's diversity index across productive rearrangements. TCRdb took over this immuneACCESS table, retaining in-frame rearrangements with V and J assigned. Such tables are incomplete; in checked studies, under half of the missing clones stem from an unresolved V gene, and the remainder is unexplained. That table is the source of V, J and clone size, and D and trimming were worked out from the DNA. In all, the sample holds about 280,000 clones, and around nine tenths of those were seen once. Around 10% of the sample rests with the top ten.

The chain links TRBV18 with TRBJ2-1; possibly the D gene is TRBD1, per 5 matching bases. Sequencing was performed on peripheral blood. This receptor was identified in a woman aged 30 to 39 with COVID-19, enrolled during active disease. The DNA is as follows: TGTGCCAGCTCACCTCTAGGACAAAGCTCCTACAATGAGCAGTTCTTC. This sequence encodes CASSPLGQSSYNEQFF.